The following is a T cell receptor (beta chain) sequence with its context. Repertoires were generated with immunoSEQ multiplex PCR, while TCRdb's copy carries only in-frame clones and drops some. Altogether 200,000 to 250,000 clones are present, 70% to 90% being singletons, with the ten largest covering 3.5% to 4.5%. The data derive from a study of blood T cell repertoires in COVID-19. Study-level background: The study drew acute and convalescent COVID-19 samples from the United States, Italy and Spain.

In germline, CDR1 is KGHSH, CDR2 LQKENI. V shed 1 base and J shed 0 bases, with 9 bases lying between them. The CDR3 totals 15 residues. The sequencing input was PBMCs or T cells enriched from blood (not recorded which). This clonotype was sampled from a woman in her 40s with acute COVID-19. The gene calls are TRBV18 and TRBJ1-1; a possible D gene is TRBD1 (5 bases). CDR3 amino acids: CASSPRQILNTEAFF. In DNA, the CDR3 is TGTGCCAGCTCACCACGACAGATCTTGAACACTGAAGCTTTCTTT. The full variable domain, completed using reference TRBV18 and TRBJ1-1, is NAGVMQNPRHLVRRRGQEARLRCSPMKGHSHVYWYRQLPEEGLKFMVYLQKENIIDESGMPKERFSAEFPKEGPSILRIQQVVRGDSAAYFCASSPRQILNTEAFFGQGTRLTVV.